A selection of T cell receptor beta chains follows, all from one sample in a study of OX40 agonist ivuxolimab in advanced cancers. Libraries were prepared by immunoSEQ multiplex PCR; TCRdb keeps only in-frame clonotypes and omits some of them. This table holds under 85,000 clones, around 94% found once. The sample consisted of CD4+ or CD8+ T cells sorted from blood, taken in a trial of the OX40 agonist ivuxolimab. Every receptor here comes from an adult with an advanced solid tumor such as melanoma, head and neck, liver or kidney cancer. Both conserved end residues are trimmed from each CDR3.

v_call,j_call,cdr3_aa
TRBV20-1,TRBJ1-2,SAIYQGGYT
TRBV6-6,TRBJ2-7,ASRLLESYEQY
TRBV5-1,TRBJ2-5,ASSLVVVQETQY
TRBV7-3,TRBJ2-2,ASSTGGSNTGELF
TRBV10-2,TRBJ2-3,ASSETTRLAGGDTQY
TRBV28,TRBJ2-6,ASSLSGTKANVLT
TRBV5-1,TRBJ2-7,ASSHDRSYEQY
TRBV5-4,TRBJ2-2,ASSFVRERAGELF
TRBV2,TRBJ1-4,ASSVRQGGGEKLF
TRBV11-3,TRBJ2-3,ASSPRSRPDTQY
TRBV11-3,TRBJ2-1,ASNAGLYNEQF
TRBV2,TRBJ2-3,ASSGWGRSTDTQY
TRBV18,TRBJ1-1,ASSPVAGMNTEAF
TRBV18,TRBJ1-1,ASSPRETSYAF
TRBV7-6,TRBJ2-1,ASSFTSGNYREQF
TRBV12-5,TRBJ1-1,ASGMDRGAF
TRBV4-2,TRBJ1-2,ASSQASARQVYGYT
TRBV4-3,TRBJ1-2,ASSQERTGGGYT
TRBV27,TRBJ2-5,ASSPWTGQETQY
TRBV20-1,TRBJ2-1,SARQLYEQF
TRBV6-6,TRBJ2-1,ASSYSGSNEQF
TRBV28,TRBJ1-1,ASSDQQGAGAEAF
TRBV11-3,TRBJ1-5,ASSLAGSNQPQH
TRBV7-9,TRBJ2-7,ASSPGQVYEQY
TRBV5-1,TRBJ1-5,ASSRTGSSNQPQH
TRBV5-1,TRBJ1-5,ASSVTGEGQPQH
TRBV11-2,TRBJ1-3,ASSLDGNTIY
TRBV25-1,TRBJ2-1,ASSEVGRGMF
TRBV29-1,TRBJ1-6,SARSGQGNSPLH
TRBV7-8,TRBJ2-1,AAGGSSSYNEQF
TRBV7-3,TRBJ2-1,ASSLGPSSYNEQF
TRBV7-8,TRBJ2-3,ASSLSPPDTQY
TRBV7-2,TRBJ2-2,ASSSKGQPSTGELF
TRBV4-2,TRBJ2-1,ASSQGEAGPNEQF
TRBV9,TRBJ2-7,ASSVAASGVYEQY
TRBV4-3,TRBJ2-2,ASSQESGGVNTGELF
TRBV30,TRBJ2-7,AWSHKDYEQY
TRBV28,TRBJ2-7,ASSLGGVLYEQY
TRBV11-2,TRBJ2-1,ASSLYSGEQF
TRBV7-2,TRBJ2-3,ASSLVDRRTDTQY
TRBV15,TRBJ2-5,ATSPGPTTRETQY
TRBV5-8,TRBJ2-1,ASSPTVYNEQF
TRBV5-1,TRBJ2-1,ASNRGAGGVFYNEQF
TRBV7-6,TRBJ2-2,ASGRQGLNGELF
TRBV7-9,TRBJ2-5,ASSLTGGRGETQY
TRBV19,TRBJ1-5,ASSWEKNGPQH
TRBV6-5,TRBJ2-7,ASSSWTSEGEQY
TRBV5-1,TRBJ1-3,ASSLDSGNTIY
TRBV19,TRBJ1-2,ASSMQHLNYGYT
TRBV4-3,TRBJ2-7,ASSQQGRDEQY
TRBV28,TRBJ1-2,ASSLGVYGYT
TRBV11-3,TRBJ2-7,ASSQTGFGEQY
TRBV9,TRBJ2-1,ASSVYTSGMSEQF